This record looks at one TCR beta chain sequence and its context. This clone was counted only a few times. The specificity of this receptor is unknown. Base qualities were left out, and no much larger clone turns up one base away. The data were obtained in a study of cytomegalovirus exposure and HLA in healthy donors (dated by TCRdb to about 2017). For the wider study: According to an earlier analysis of 587 of the donors, some 180 million T cells yielded over 100 million unique TCR beta sequences and about 300 Gb of sequence data. About 280 gigabases of sequencing data and approximately 85 million unique TCR sequences were included in an early release covering around 600 HLA-typed donors. Rather than using new phenotypic data, the later analysis identified candidate immune exposures from TCR beta sequences and from how often those sequences occurred across donors. Among about 370 genotyped donors of the cohort, an average of approximately 240,000 unique TCR beta nucleotide sequences was sequenced per donor, of which about 19% were non-productive. An earlier analysis of 587 of the donors applied high-throughput TCR beta sequencing to assess whether each TCR beta V gene segment acted as functional or pseudogenic. Using immunosequencing, the study profiled T cell repertoires from 666 subjects and related those repertoires to cytomegalovirus serostatus. Because of strong linkage in the cohort, roughly five DR-DQ haplotypes were treated as single units for association and clustering. To predict cytomegalovirus infection status, the study combined high-throughput TCR immunosequencing, statistical association of individual TCRs with disease status, and machine learning. Donor age, sex, ethnicity and CMV serostatus were compiled together with the repertoire data. All discovery cohort repertoires had been generated on a single sequencing platform. Among the roughly 400 genotyped donors, more than 70% belonged to the genetic ancestry cluster associated with self-reported Caucasian donors. HLA typing covered class I and class II loci at four-digit resolution. The study was designed to test whether signatures of past pathogen exposure could be identified by cataloging public T cell receptors. Along with the 666-subject first cohort, a separate validation cohort of more than 90 different subjects was used. A later genetic analysis used genome-wide SNP genotypes for about 60% of the 666 donors, treating that subset as a discovery cohort. A later analysis re-examined previously published TCR beta repertoires from 600 to 700 donors and added high-resolution HLA genotyping to investigate patterns of TCR occurrence. The number of donors typed differed by locus, with roughly 620-640 for A, B, C, DRB1 and DQB1, roughly 550 for DQA1, 600 to 610 for DPA1, and around 460 for DPB1.

Results and caveats for the whole study, not just this receptor: A later genetic analysis reported fewer N-insertions in productive TCRs among donors in an Asian-associated ancestry cluster than the roughly 650-donor mean. In a later analysis, several top co-occurrence clusters were reported to appear linked to parvovirus B19, influenza, CMV and Epstein-Barr virus. Strong co-occurrence of HLA alleles, especially DR and DQ, made assigning TCR associations to individual alleles difficult. The authors suggested that the approach could potentially be extended to other disease states and immunological phenotypes. A few of the identified cytomegalovirus-associated TCR beta chains were confirmed in vitro to be specific for cytomegalovirus antigens. The classifier was reported to diagnose cytomegalovirus status with high specificity and sensitivity in both the original cohort and the validation cohort. An association between a missense DCLRE1C variant and V-gene and J-gene trimming of TCR beta chains was found in a later genetic analysis and replicated in an independent cohort. While some public TCRs were present in many individuals, most TCR sequences turned up only very rarely across donors. Correlated functional status among segregating V segments might be attributable to linkage disequilibrium, but an unknown experimental factor could not be ruled out. A total of 150 or so TCR beta chains were listed by the study as associated with cytomegalovirus. Because some donors lacked HLA typing at each locus, the association tests relied only on the typed subset. CMV serostatus was the only immune exposure information available for the cohort. The 87-base-pair reads could not distinguish some IMGT-functional V segments, including TRBV6-2 and TRBV6-3, so those segments were excluded. In a later analysis, most CMV-associated TCR beta chains were found to appear HLA-restricted, with HLA associations seemingly driven largely by CMV exposure. The presence/absence analyses assumed that sequencing depth was roughly uniform across donors, and that assumption may not be true. Specific HLA alleles were associated with roughly 16,000 TCR beta sequences at a false discovery rate of 0.05 in a later analysis. A further reported finding was that TCR beta sequences accurately predicted the HLA-A and HLA-B alleles for most subjects in the first cohort. This cohort had only TCR beta chains sequenced, and the lack of alpha or paired-chain data limited which features could be detected. The sequencing pipeline was judged likely to have produced a cluster of highly shared sequence variants as a technical artifact. Because counts were too low, about 18 rarely observed V segments, including chromosome 9 orphons, were excluded from the earlier analysis of about 500 of the donors. According to a later analysis, TCR association rates differed among HLA loci, with DRB1 alleles showing the most associated TCRs and HLA-C alleles showing the fewest. In an earlier analysis of under 600 of the donors, most TCR beta V segments were observed in productive rearrangements about 90% or about 30% of the time, broadly matching IMGT annotations. A later analysis found that HLA-associated TCR beta chains were more clonally expanded and had lower generation probabilities than equally common non-associated chains.

From the germline V gene, CDR1 is SNHLY and CDR2 is FYNNEI. V is reduced by 8 bases and J by 1 base, leaving a spacing of 14 bases between them. The CDR3, from cysteine to phenylalanine, totals 14 residues. The read is trimmed to its CDR3 DNA, 42 bases read in frame from base 1. The cohort comprised 710 or so healthy bone marrow donors. At the time of sampling, every cohort member was nominally healthy, though immune exposures that went unrecorded were likely present. The donor was CMV seropositive and was included in the group of some 290 seropositive cohort members. A peripheral blood sample was provided by each donor, and peripheral blood mononuclear cells were used for TCR beta sequencing. Genomic DNA was extracted from the blood cell samples with the Qiagen DNeasy Blood Extraction Kit. The library was generated by the immunoSEQ multiplex PCR assay. The multiplex PCR relied on a mix of 60 forward primers for TCR Vbeta segments and 13 reverse primers for TCR Jbeta segments. Amplification of the CDR3 region of rearranged TCR beta genes was performed with a multiplex PCR assay on genomic DNA. On the Illumina HiSeq System, the amplified TCR beta libraries were sequenced as 87-base-pair reads. The study's own analysis went as follows. A later analysis counted approximately 76 million unique TCR beta chains across the 500 to 850 repertoires, and 10 million to 12 million of these chains were shared by at least two donors. To remove PCR and sequencing errors, raw reads were error-corrected and collapsed into unique sequences using a nearest-neighbor algorithm that merged closely related sequences. Alignment of CDR3 sequences to IMGT reference sequences was used to assign V, D and J gene segments. For a sequence to be retained, a match of at least six nucleotides was required to both a V gene segment and a J gene segment. Rearrangements were called productive when the CDR3 lacked stop codons and stayed in frame with V and J; all others were non-productive. Following IMGT convention, CDR3 was defined as the stretch from the second conserved V-encoded cysteine up to the conserved J-encoded phenylalanine. The earlier analysis of 500 to 650 of the donors excluded any sequence lacking an unambiguous match to a single V gene segment. In an earlier analysis of about 590 of the donors, a V segment was called functional when productive rearrangements were above 56.7%, and segregating when the standard deviation between donors exceeded 5%. To diagnose cytomegalovirus status from the catalog of TCR beta chain sequences, a statistical classification framework was built. In a later analysis, V and J genes were assigned by comparing TCR nucleotide sequences against IMGT/GENE-DB human TR gene sequences. The TCRdist pipeline was used in a later analysis to assign CDR3 sequences and most-parsimonious VDJ recombination scenarios. In a later analysis, every TCR beta chain was defined by the combination of its CDR3 amino acid sequence and its V-gene family, and reads without a unique V-gene family were dropped. In a later analysis, several hundred highly shared, low-generation-probability nucleotide sequences were removed to address suspected cross-contamination and a sequencing artifact. For each public chain, a later analysis derived a clonal expansion index from normalized ranks of inferred template counts within each repertoire. In a later analysis, generation probabilities were computed using a VDJ recombination model fitted to out-of-frame rearrangements, and the results were checked against IGoR. In a later analysis, TCR-TCR, TCR-HLA and TCR-CMV co-occurrence was scored with hypergeometric tests, and a repertoire-size bias correction was applied to TCR pairs. In a later analysis, false discovery rates were estimated by permuting HLA or CMV assignments 20 times. A later analysis grouped co-occurring TCRs with DBSCAN, adding TCRdist sequence similarity when clustering within HLA-allele-positive subsets. Repertoires with fewer than 30,000 or more than 120,000 public chains were left out of co-occurrence clustering, as were about 5 repertoires with anomalous nucleotide sharing. Sourced from immuneACCESS, this table was stored by TCRdb with only in-frame sequences that have V and J called. A share of the clones is absent; for the studies checked, an unresolved V gene accounts for under half, and the remainder has no known explanation. V and J calls and clone size come straight from that table; D and trimming were deduced from the DNA. This sample lists around 120,000 clones; 65% to 80% were detected once. The ten largest clones represent around 28% of the sample.

This sequence originates from a man in his sixties in good health and CMV-seropositive. The chain employs TRBV2 and TRBJ1-2; the D gene identity is not certain. Sequenced input: PBMCs. The bases read TGTGCCAGCGGTGGACGGAGCATTAACTATGGCTACACCTTC. This yields the protein CASGGRSINYGYTF.